The 5 T cell receptor beta chains listed next were all sequenced from one sample in a study of PD-L1 blockade in urothelial cancer. Clones were sequenced by immunoSEQ multiplex PCR, and TCRdb holds only the in-frame ones, with some missing. Here the sample spans some 47,000 clones, roughly four fifths being singletons. Material: PBMCs, obtained around atezolizumab (anti-PD-L1) treatment. These receptor sequences come from a man in his 70s with urothelial cancer.

The chain recombines TRBV11-3 with TRBJ2-1; 12 positions agree with TRBD2. This CDR3 is 16 amino acids long. CDR1 is SGHNT, CDR2 YENEEA, per germline. The V and J ends lost 5 bases and 6 bases, in that order; junction bases with no gene match: 8. CDR3 region: CASSKRLAGDLNEQFF. CDR3 sequence (DNA): TGTGCCAGCAGCAAACGACTAGCGGGAGACCTCAATGAGCAGTTCTTC. Combining the CDR3 with reference TRBV11-3 and TRBJ2-1 gives the whole variable domain EAGVVQSPRYKIIEKKQPVAFWCNPISGHNTLYWYLQNLGQGPELLIRYENEEAVDDSQLPKDRFSAERLKGVDSTLKIQPAELGDSAVYLCASSKRLAGDLNEQFFGPGTRLTVL.

The CDR3: CASSGLPGQGYGYTF. In DNA form, the CDR3 reads TGTGCCAGCAGCGGCCTTCCCGGACAGGGCTATGGCTACACCTTC. This chain links TRBV11-1 with TRBJ1-2; 8 bases are shared with TRBD1. Germline-derived CDR1 and CDR2 are SGHAT and FQDESV (reference sequence). V gave up 5 bases and J gave up 4 bases; unmatched junction bases: 9. The CDR3 contains 15 residues.

As DNA, the CDR3 is TGCGCCAGCAGCTTTTCAGGGTCTAATTCACCCCTCCACTTT. Translated, it gives CASSFSGSNSPLHF. The chain joins TRBV5-1 to TRBJ1-6, with D maybe TRBD1 (5 bases). Germline assignment: CDR1 SGHRS and CDR2 YFSETQ. This CDR3 contains 14 residues. The V gene lost 2 bases and the J gene lost 6 bases, with 9 bases spanning the gap. Complete variable domain (other parts from reference TRBV5-1 and TRBJ1-6): KAGVTQTPRYLIKTRGQQVTLSCSPISGHRSVSWYQQTPGQGLQFLFEYFSETQRNKGNFPGRFSGRQFSNSRSEMNVSTLELGDSALYLCASSFSGSNSPLHFGNGTRLTVT.

The rearrangement links TRBV7-2 to TRBJ2-2; a possible D gene is TRBD1 (7 bases). Trimming stripped 6 bases from V and 4 bases from J, with 15 bases between. The CDR3 covers 15 residues. Germline V CDR1 and CDR2: SGHTA, FQGNSA. This CDR3 is CASRRDSTFTGELFF. In nucleotides, the CDR3 is TGTGCCAGCAGGCGGGACAGTACTTTCACCGGGGAGCTGTTTTTT.

This clone has more than one count but fewer than ten. The chain is built from TRBV10-3 and TRBJ1-6; D is perhaps TRBD1 (5 bases). CDR1 is ENHRY, CDR2 SYGVKD, per germline. The CDR3 covers 15 residues. Trimming cost V 3 bases and J 7 bases, with 13 bases left between them. The CDR3, as DNA: TGTGCCATCAGTGATAGTACAGGACGGAATTCACCCCTCCACTTT. As protein: CAISDSTGRNSPLHF.